A selection of T cell receptor beta chains follows, all from one sample in a study of blood T cell repertoires in COVID-19. Generated by immunoSEQ multiplex PCR, the TCRdb table keeps only in-frame clones and is missing some. The table shows some 270,000 clones, with about nine tenths occurring only once. The sample taken for sequencing was PBMCs or T cells enriched from blood (not recorded which). The receptors derive from a woman in her thirties or forties who had recovered from COVID-19. Both conserved end residues are part of each CDR3. A D gene is named only where the DNA matches it firmly. Size is omitted from some rows. Given values are once, few, many or a class for expanded clones.

clone size	J gene	D gene	V gene	CDR3 DNA	CDR3 protein
once	TRBJ1-1	TRBD1	TRBV7-2	TGTGCCAGCAGCTTCGTTGGGACAGGGGGAGGCACTGAAGCTTTCTTT	CASSFVGTGGGTEAFF
NA	TRBJ2-1	NA	TRBV29-1	TGCAGCGTTGCGCGAAGATCAGGCAATGAGCAGTTCTTC	CSVARRSGNEQFF
NA	TRBJ1-5	NA	TRBV11-2	TGTGCCAGCAGTCCAACAGGGAATCAGCCCCAGCATTTT	CASSPTGNQPQHF
NA	TRBJ2-5	TRBD1	TRBV5-5	TGTGCCAGCAGCAACCAACAGGGGGCGGGCGAGACCCAGTACTTC	CASSNQQGAGETQYF
NA	TRBJ1-1	TRBD1	TRBV6-4	TGTGCCAGCAGACCCCAGGGGGCCCAGAGGGCTGAAGCTTTCTTT	CASRPQGAQRAEAFF
NA	TRBJ1-6	TRBD1	TRBV5-1	TGCGCCAGCAGCTTGACAGGGGGCAATTCACCCCTCCACTTT	CASSLTGGNSPLHF
NA	TRBJ2-5	NA	TRBV5-5	TGTGCCAGCAGCGCAACAGGATTGGAGACCCAGTACTTC	CASSATGLETQYF
NA	TRBJ2-5	NA	TRBV5-4	TGTGCCAGCAGCTTGCGCGGCACACTTCAAGAGACCCAGTACTTC	CASSLRGTLQETQYF
NA	TRBJ1-1	TRBD1	TRBV30	TGTGCCTGGAGTGACCACCGGGACAGGGATGAAGCTTTCTTT	CAWSDHRDRDEAFF
NA	TRBJ1-5	TRBD1	TRBV2	TGTGCCAGCAGTGGTGTAGGGACAGAGCAGCCCCAGCATTTT	CASSGVGTEQPQHF
NA	TRBJ2-7	TRBD2	TRBV10-1	TGCGCCGCCCCCCCCTTTCCTTTCCGAGCGGGGCCCTTGGAGCAGTACTTC	CAAPPFPFRAGPLEQYF
NA	TRBJ1-1	NA	TRBV30	TGTGCCTGGAGCTTTCGCTGGGAGGCTGAAGCTTTCTTT	CAWSFRWEAEAFF
NA	TRBJ2-5	NA	TRBV19	TGTGCCAGTTCCCGGGGAATCCAAGAGACCCAGTACTTC	CASSRGIQETQYF
NA	TRBJ1-6	TRBD1	TRBV7-2	TGTGCCAGCAGCTCCGAAAGCAGGGGGTCTTGGTCACCCCTCCACTTT	CASSSESRGSWSPLHF
NA	TRBJ2-7	TRBD1	TRBV19	TGTGCCAGTATGCCCGGGACAGCGAAGGACGAGCAGTACTTC	CASMPGTAKDEQYF
NA	TRBJ2-1	TRBD2	TRBV4-1	TGCGCCAGCAGCCAAGTTTATGTGTCTAGCGGTTACAATGAGCAGTTCTTC	CASSQVYVSSGYNEQFF
NA	TRBJ1-2	NA	TRBV2	TGTGCCAGCAGTGTGGGGCGGGGATATGGCTACACCTTC	CASSVGRGYGYTF
NA	TRBJ1-1	NA	TRBV27	TGTGCCAGCAGTGCTCCGGGACTAAGAGCTTTCTTT	CASSAPGLRAFF
NA	TRBJ1-2	NA	TRBV29-1	TGCAGCGTTGTGGCGGACAGATTGGATGGCTACACCTTC	CSVVADRLDGYTF
NA	TRBJ1-5	NA	TRBV4-2	TGTGCCAGCAGCCATGCCATCTCAGGGGCCAATCAGCCCCAGCATTTT	CASSHAISGANQPQHF
NA	TRBJ2-5	TRBD2	TRBV7-2	TGTGCCAGCAGCGGGGGGGTAGCGTTGGAGACCCAGTACTTC	CASSGGVALETQYF
NA	TRBJ1-2	NA	TRBV19	TGTGCCAGTAGTGGCCCCTATGGCTACACCTTC	CASSGPYGYTF
NA	TRBJ1-1	TRBD1	TRBV7-6	TGTGCCAGCAGCCCGCCGGGACAGGGGAACACTGAAGCTTTCTTT	CASSPPGQGNTEAFF
NA	TRBJ2-1	TRBD2	TRBV25-1	TGTGCCAGCAGTGACCAACTAGCGGGAGTTTACAATGAGCAGTTCTTC	CASSDQLAGVYNEQFF
NA	TRBJ2-3	TRBD2	TRBV7-8	TGTGCCAGCAGCTTCCGACTAGCCGGCACAGATACGCAGTATTTT	CASSFRLAGTDTQYF
NA	TRBJ2-1	NA	TRBV3-1/TRBV3-2	TGTGCCAGCAGCCAAGCTCGCACGGGAGAGCAGTTCTTC	CASSQARTGEQFF
NA	TRBJ1-2	NA	TRBV28	TGTGCCAGCAGTTTTACCGGGAACGCTGGCTACACCTTC	CASSFTGNAGYTF
NA	TRBJ1-2	NA	TRBV5-1	TGCGCCAGCAGCTTGGACAGTCTACGCTATGGCTACACCTTC	CASSLDSLRYGYTF
NA	TRBJ2-7	NA	TRBV5-1	TGCGCCAGCAGCCCTGGGCAGGCAGGTCCCTACGAGCAGTACTTC	CASSPGQAGPYEQYF
NA	TRBJ1-1	TRBD1	TRBV3-1/TRBV3-2	TGTGCCAGCAGCCGGTATCAGGGGGACACTGAAGCTTTCTTT	CASSRYQGDTEAFF
NA	TRBJ2-2	TRBD1	TRBV2	TGTGCCAGCAGTGCCCACGGGACAGGGTTGAACACCGGGGAGCTGTTTTTT	CASSAHGTGLNTGELFF
NA	TRBJ2-1	NA	TRBV5-1	TGCGCCAGCAGCCCCGGGGTCTACAATGAGCAGTTCTTC	CASSPGVYNEQFF
once	TRBJ1-2	TRBD1	TRBV18	TGTGCCAGCTCACCACGGATTGGACAGGGTGACTATGGCTACACCTTC	CASSPRIGQGDYGYTF
NA	TRBJ2-5	NA	TRBV3-1/TRBV3-2	TGTGCCAGCAGCCAAGACCCAGCGGGGAGGGGGCAAGAGACCCAGTACTTC	CASSQDPAGRGQETQYF
NA	TRBJ2-1	NA	TRBV6-2/TRBV6-3	TGTGCCAGCAGTTACTCCCTGACTGCTAGCTCCTACAATGAGCAGTTCTTC	CASSYSLTASSYNEQFF
NA	TRBJ2-5	NA	TRBV3-1/TRBV3-2	TGTGCCAGCAGCTGTCGACACTGCCAAGAGACCCAGTACTTC	CASSCRHCQETQYF
NA	TRBJ1-5	TRBD1	TRBV15	TGTGCCACCAGCAGAGGGGACAGAAGAAGTCAGCCCCAGCATTTT	CATSRGDRRSQPQHF
NA	TRBJ1-5	TRBD1	TRBV18	TGTGCCAGCTCACCCTCCACGGGACAGGGGGGGCAGCCCCAGCATTTT	CASSPSTGQGGQPQHF
NA	TRBJ2-7	NA	TRBV7-8	TGTGCCAGCAGCTTAGTCGGCGAAGGGGCCTACGAGCAGTACTTC	CASSLVGEGAYEQYF
NA	TRBJ2-1	TRBD2	TRBV9	TGTGCCAGCAGCGTCCTAGCGGGAGAATTTGAGCAGTTCTTC	CASSVLAGEFEQFF
NA	TRBJ2-1	TRBD1	TRBV14	TGTGCCAGCAGCCAATTAGGGGGCGGCAATGAGCAGTTCTTC	CASSQLGGGNEQFF
few	TRBJ1-6	NA	TRBV10-2	TGCGCCAGCCTAGGGGCTTGGAATTCACCCCTCCACTTT	CASLGAWNSPLHF
NA	TRBJ2-2	TRBD2	TRBV15	TGTGCCACCAGCTGGGACTATCCTAACACCGGGGAGCTGTTTTTT	CATSWDYPNTGELFF
once	TRBJ2-2	TRBD1	TRBV27	TGTGCCAGCCTAAGGACAGGTCCCCTAAACACCGGGGAGCTGTTTTTT	CASLRTGPLNTGELFF
NA	TRBJ2-3	TRBD2	TRBV5-1	TGCGCCAGCACCCCTTGGACTAGCCGCACAGATACGCAGTATTTT	CASTPWTSRTDTQYF